The clone carrying this TCR beta chain was recorded many times. Its antigen is not known. A library of TCRbeta sequences, prepared with unique molecular identifiers, was generated. Each CDR3 protein gets one entry after TCRdb re-called the PCR reads with MiXCR. The sample lists approximately 110,000 distinct CDR3 sequences, 10% to 13% occurring once. The record originates from a study of T-cell reconstitution after alpha-beta-depleted transplantation in children. Overall study results and limits: Most T-cell counts and diversity one year after the transplant came from T cells that were newly produced. Diversity of TCRbeta at day 60 was high in some patients, arising from surviving recipient T cells and thymic progenitors.

Sequencing used PBMCs, obtained before TCRalphabeta/CD19-depleted stem cell transplant. This receptor was identified in a boy younger than 10 with acute lymphoblastic leukemia, due to receive a stem cell transplant.

CDR3 amino acids: CASSPLPQGGNTEAFF. The CDR3 region has the DNA TGTGCCAGCTCACCCTTACCCCAGGGTGGGAACACTGAAGCTTTCTTT. The chain uses TRBV18 and TRBJ1-1; TRBD1 might be the D (5 bases). Germline CDR1 KGHSH, CDR2 LQKENI. This CDR3 is built from 16 residues. The germline V and J ends were trimmed by 3 bases and 1 base, with 15 bases remaining between them.